This T cell receptor beta chain emerged from a study of blood T cell repertoires in COVID-19. Study information: The analysed material was cDNA or gDNA that came from T cells, B-cell-depleted T cells, or PBMCs.

This clone was counted once. Authors' methods: Estimation of nucleated cell counts relied on the amplification of reference gene primers. Repertoires were generated with immunoSEQ multiplex PCR, while TCRdb's copy carries only in-frame clones and drops some. V, J and clone size are taken as reported in that table, and D and trimming were inferred from the DNA itself. This sample has around 60,000 clones, with about four fifths found just once. The CDR3 runs 15 residues. The junction had 6 bases not matched to a gene; V was cut back by 2 bases and J by 2 bases. CDR1 SGHAT and CDR2 FQDESV come from the germline V gene (reference sequence).

This receptor was taken from a woman older than 75 with acute or convalescent COVID-19. The sample comprised peripheral blood. This chain uses TRBV11-1 with TRBJ2-7; 7 bases line up with TRBD1. The CDR3 loop reads CASSLPGTETYEQYF. The CDR3 DNA follows: TGTGCCAGCAGCTTACCCGGGACAGAGACCTACGAGCAGTACTTC.